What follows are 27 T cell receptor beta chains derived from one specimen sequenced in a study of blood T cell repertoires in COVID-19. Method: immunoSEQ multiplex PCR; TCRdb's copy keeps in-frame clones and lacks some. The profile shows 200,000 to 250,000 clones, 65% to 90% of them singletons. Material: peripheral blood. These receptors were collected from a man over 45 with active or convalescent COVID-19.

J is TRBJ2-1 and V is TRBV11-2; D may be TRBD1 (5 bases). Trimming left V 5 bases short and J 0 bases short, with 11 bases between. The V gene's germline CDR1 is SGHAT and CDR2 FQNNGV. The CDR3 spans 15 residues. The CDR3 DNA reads TGTGCCAGCAGCCTCACAGGAATCTCCTACAATGAGCAGTTCTTC. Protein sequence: CASSLTGISYNEQFF.

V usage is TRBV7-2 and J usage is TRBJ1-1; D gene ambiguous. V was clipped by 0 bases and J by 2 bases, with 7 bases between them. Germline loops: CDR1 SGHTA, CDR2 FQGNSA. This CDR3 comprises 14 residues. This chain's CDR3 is CASSLAYSNTEAFF. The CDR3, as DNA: TGTGCCAGCAGCTTAGCATACAGCAACACTGAAGCTTTCTTT.

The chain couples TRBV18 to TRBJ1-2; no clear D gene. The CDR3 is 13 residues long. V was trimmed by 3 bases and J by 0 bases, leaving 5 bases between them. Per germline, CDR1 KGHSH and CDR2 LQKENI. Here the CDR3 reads CASSPTANYGYTF. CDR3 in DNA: TGTGCCAGCTCACCTACAGCTAACTATGGCTACACCTTC. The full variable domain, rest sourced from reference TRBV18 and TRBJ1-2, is NAGVMQNPRHLVRRRGQEARLRCSPMKGHSHVYWYRQLPEEGLKFMVYLQKENIIDESGMPKERFSAEFPKEGPSILRIQQVVRGDSAAYFCASSPTANYGYTFGSGTRLTVV.

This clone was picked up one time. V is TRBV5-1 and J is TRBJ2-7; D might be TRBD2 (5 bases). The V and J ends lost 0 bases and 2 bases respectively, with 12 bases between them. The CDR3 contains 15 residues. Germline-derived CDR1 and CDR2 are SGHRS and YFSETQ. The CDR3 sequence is CASSLGTSVAYEQYF. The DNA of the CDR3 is TGCGCCAGCAGCTTGGGTACTAGTGTTGCCTACGAGCAGTACTTC.

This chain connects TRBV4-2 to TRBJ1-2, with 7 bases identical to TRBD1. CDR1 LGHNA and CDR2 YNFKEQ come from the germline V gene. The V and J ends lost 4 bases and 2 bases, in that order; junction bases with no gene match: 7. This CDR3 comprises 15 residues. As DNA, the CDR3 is TGTGCCAGCAGCCCGTCCACGGGACAGAACTATGGCTACACCTTC. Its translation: CASSPSTGQNYGYTF.

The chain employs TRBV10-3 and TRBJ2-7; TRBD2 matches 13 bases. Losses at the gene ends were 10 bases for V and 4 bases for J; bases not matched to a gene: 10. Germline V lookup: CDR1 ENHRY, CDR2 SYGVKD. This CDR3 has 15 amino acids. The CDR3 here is CATLRTSGGLYEQYV. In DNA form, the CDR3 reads TGTGCCACCCTCCGGACTAGCGGGGGATTATACGAGCAGTACGTC.

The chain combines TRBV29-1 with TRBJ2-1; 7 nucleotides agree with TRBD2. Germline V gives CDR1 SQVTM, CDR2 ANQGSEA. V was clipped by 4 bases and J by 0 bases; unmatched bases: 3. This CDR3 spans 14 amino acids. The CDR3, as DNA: TGCAGCGTTGTGCGGGGGATCTCCTACAATGAGCAGTTCTTC. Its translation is CSVVRGISYNEQFF.

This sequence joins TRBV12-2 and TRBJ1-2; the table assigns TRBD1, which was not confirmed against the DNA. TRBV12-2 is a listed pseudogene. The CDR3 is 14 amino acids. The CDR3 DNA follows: TGTGCAAGTCGCTGCGGACAGGGGGCGGGAGGCTACACCTTC. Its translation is CASRCGQGAGGYTF.

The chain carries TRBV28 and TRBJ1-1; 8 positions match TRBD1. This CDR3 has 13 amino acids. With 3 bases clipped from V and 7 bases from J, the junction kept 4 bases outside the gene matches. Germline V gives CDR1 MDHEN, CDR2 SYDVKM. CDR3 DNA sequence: TGTGCCAGCAGTTTGCATACAGGGGGTGAAGCTTTCTTT. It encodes CASSLHTGGEAFF.

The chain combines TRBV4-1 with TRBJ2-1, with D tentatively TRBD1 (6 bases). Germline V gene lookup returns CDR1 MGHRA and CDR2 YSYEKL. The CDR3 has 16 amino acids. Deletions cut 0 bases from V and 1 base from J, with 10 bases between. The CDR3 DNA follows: TGCGCCAGCAGCCAAGATTGGCAGGGGTCCTACAATGAGCAGTTCTTC. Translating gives CASSQDWQGSYNEQFF.

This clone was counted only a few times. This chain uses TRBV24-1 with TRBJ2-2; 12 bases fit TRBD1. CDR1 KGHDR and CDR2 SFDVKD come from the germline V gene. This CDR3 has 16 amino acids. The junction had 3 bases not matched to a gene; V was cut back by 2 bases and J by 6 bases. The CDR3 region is CATSDSGTGGPGELFF. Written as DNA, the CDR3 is TGTGCCACCAGTGATTCTGGGACAGGGGGCCCCGGGGAGCTGTTTTTT.

The CDR3 region has the DNA TGTGCCAGCAGCCCGCTGAGAGGGGGTAGTCTTTACGAGCAGTACGTC. This gives the protein CASSPLRGGSLYEQYV. This chain uses TRBV7-2 with TRBJ2-7, with a weak D call TRBD1 (6 bases). Germline CDR1 and CDR2: SGHTA and FQGNSA. This CDR3 is 16 amino acids long. Trimming left V 5 bases short and J 4 bases short, with 21 bases between.

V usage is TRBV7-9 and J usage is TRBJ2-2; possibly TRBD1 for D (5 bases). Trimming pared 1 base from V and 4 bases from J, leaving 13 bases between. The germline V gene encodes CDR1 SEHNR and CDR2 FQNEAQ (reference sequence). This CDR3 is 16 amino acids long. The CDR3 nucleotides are TGTGCCAGCAGCTTAGAACAGGCTCGAGGCACCGGGGAGCTGTTTTTT. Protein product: CASSLEQARGTGELFF.

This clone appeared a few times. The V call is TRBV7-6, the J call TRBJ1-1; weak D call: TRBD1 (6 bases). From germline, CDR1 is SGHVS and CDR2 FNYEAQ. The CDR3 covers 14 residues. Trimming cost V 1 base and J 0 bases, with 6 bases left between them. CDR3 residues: CASSLGTVNTEAFF. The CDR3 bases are TGTGCCAGCAGCTTAGGGACAGTGAACACTGAAGCTTTCTTT.

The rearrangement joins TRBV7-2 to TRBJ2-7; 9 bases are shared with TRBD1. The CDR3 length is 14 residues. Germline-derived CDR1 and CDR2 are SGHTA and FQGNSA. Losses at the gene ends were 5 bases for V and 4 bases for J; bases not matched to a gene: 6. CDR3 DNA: TGTGCCAGCAGCCACAGGGGGCGCGGTTACGAGCAGTACTTC. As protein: CASSHRGRGYEQYF. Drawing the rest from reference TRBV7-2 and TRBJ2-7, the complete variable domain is GAGVSQSPSNKVTEKGKDVELRCDPISGHTALYWYRQSLGQGLEFLIYFQGNSAPDKSGLPSDRFSAERTGGSVSTLTIQRTQQEDSAVYLCASSHRGRGYEQYFGPGTRLTVT.

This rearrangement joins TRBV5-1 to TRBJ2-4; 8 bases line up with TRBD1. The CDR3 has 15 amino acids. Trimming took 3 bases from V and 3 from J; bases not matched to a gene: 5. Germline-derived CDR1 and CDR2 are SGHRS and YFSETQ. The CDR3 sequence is CASSSGQGGKNIQYF. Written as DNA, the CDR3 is TGCGCCAGCAGCTCTGGACAGGGTGGCAAAAACATTCAGTACTTC. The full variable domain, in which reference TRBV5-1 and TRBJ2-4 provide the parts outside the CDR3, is KAGVTQTPRYLIKTRGQQVTLSCSPISGHRSVSWYQQTPGQGLQFLFEYFSETQRNKGNFPGRFSGRQFSNSRSEMNVSTLELGDSALYLCASSSGQGGKNIQYFGAGTRLSVL.

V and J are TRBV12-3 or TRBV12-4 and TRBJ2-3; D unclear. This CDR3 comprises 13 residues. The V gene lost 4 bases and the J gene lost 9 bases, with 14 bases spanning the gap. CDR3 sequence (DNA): TGTGCCAGCAGTTCCCCTGAGTTACCCACGCAGTATTTT. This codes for CASSSPELPTQYF.

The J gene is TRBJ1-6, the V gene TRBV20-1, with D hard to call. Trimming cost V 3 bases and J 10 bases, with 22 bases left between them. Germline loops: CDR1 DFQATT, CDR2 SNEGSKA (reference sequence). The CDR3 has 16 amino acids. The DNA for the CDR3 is TGCAGTGCTAGTCCTCGGCAGAACCCTACGGGGTCACCCCTCCACTTT. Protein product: CSASPRQNPTGSPLHF.

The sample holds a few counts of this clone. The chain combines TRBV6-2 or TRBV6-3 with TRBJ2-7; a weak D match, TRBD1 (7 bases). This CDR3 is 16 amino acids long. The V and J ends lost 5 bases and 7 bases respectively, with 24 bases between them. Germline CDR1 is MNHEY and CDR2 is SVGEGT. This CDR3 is CASSTPTRQGGREQYF. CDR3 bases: TGTGCCAGCAGTACCCCGACGCGACAGGGAGGAAGGGAGCAGTACTTC.

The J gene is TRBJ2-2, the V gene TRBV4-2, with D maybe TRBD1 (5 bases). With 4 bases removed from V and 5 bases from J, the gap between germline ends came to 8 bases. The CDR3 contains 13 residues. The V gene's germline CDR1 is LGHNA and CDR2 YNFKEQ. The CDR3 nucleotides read TGTGCCAGCAGCCGCCAGGGAACCGGGGAGCTGTTTTTT. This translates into CASSRQGTGELFF.

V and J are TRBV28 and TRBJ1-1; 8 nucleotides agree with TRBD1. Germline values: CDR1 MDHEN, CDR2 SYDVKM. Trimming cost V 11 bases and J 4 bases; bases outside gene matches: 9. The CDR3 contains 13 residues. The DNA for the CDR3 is TGTGCCGGTAGGGAACAGGGGGGCACTGAAGCTTTCTTT. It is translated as CAGREQGGTEAFF.

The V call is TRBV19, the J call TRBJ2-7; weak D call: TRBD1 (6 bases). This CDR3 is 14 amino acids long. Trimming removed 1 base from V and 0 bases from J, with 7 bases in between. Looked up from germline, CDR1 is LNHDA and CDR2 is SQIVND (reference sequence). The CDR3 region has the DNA TGTGCCAGTAGTATAGCAGGGGCCTCCTACGAGCAGTACTTC. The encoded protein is CASSIAGASYEQYF.

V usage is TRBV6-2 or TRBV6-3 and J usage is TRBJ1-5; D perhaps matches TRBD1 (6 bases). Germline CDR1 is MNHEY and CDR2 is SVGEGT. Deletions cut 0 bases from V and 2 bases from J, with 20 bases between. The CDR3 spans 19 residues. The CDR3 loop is CASSYSWGQRASGNQPQHF. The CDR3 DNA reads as TGTGCCAGCAGTTACTCCTGGGGACAAAGGGCCTCGGGCAATCAGCCCCAGCATTTT.

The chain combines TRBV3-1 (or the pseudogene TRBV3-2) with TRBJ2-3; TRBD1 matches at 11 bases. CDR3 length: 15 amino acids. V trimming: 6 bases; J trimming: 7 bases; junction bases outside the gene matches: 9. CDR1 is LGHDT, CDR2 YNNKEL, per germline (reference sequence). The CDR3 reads CASSPRGQGANTQYF. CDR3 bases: TGTGCCAGCAGTCCTCGCGGACAGGGGGCAAATACGCAGTATTTT.

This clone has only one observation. CDR3 bases: TGTGCCAGCACCCTGGGTCTGCGCGGGAGCCACGAGCAGTACTTC. Translating it yields CASTLGLRGSHEQYF. The rearrangement joins TRBV5-4 to TRBJ2-7, with 7 bases lining up with TRBD2. After removal of 6 bases from V and 5 bases from J, the junction contained 14 bases not matched to a gene. This CDR3 has 15 residues. Germline CDR1 and CDR2: SGHNT and YYREEE (reference sequence).

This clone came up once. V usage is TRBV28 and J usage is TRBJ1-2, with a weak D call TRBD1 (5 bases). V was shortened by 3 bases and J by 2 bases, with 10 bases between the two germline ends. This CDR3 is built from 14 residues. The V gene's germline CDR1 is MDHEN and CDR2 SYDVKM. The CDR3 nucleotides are TGTGCCAGCAGTTTTTCGGGGGAGAACTATGGCTACACCTTC. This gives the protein CASSFSGENYGYTF.

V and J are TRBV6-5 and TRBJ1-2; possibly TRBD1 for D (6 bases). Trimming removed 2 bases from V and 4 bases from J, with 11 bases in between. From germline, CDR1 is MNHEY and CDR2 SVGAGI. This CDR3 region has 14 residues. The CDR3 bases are TGTGCCAGCAGTTACGGCGGGGGCCTCTATGGCTACACCTTC. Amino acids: CASSYGGGLYGYTF.